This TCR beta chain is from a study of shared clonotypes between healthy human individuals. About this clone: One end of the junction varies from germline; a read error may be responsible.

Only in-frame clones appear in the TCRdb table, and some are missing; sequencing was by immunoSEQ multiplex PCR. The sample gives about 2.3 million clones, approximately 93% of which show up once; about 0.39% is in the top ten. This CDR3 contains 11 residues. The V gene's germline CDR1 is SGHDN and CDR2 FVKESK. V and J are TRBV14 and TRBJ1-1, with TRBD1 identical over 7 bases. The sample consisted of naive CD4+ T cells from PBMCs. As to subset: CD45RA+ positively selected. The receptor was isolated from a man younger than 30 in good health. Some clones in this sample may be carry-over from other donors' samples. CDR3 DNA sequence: TGTGCCAGCAGCAAAGGGGACAGCCGGAACTTT. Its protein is CASSKGDSRNF.